This paragraph covers one T cell receptor (beta chain) sequence. This entry belongs to a study of blood T cell repertoires in COVID-19. CDR3 length: 14 residues. V lost 6 bases and J lost 2; bases outside the gene matches: 4. Per germline, CDR1 MNHEY and CDR2 SVGAGI. Original processing notes: Nucleated cell number was recorded as an estimate derived from reference gene primer amplification. The assay was immunoSEQ multiplex PCR, and TCRdb's table has in-frame clones only and misses some. That table is the source of V, J and clone size, and D and trimming were worked out from the DNA. Of fewer than 130,000 clones in the sample, roughly 80% are singletons; the top ten hold roughly 20%.

Sequencing used peripheral blood. The clonotype comes from a man in his 70s with active or convalescent COVID-19. The V and J genes are TRBV6-5 and TRBJ1-5, with TRBD1 identical over 7 bases. The CDR3 spells CASSLDRGNQPQHF. The CDR3 region has the DNA TGTGCCAGCAGCCTCGACAGGGGCAATCAGCCCCAGCATTTT.